The entry below describes one TCR beta chain. The assay was immunoSEQ multiplex PCR, and TCRdb's table has in-frame clones only and misses some. The sample records around 45,000 clones, 82% being singletons. This sample is part of a study of PD-L1 blockade in urothelial cancer. This CDR3 is 14 amino acids long. Looked up from germline, CDR1 is SNHLY and CDR2 is FYNNEI. The V gene end was trimmed by 8 bases and the J gene end by 6 bases; junction bases not matched to a gene: 10. The time point denotes: pretreatment peripheral blood. The chain recombines TRBV2 with TRBJ2-1; the match to TRBD1 covers 7 bases. The sequence was obtained from a man aged 50 or older with urothelial cancer. The material was PBMCs, obtained around atezolizumab (anti-PD-L1) treatment. CDR3 sequence reads: CASQGVVGLNEQFF. The CDR3 region has the DNA TGTGCCAGCCAGGGGGTTGTTGGGCTCAATGAGCAGTTCTTC.